The 32 T cell receptor beta chains in this list originate from one sample, sequenced in a study of naive and memory T cell subsets. Both TRBC1 and TRBC2 were covered by a beta constant-region primer of two equimolar oligonucleotides. One entry per CDR3 protein results from TCRdb running MiXCR on the UMI-ligation and nested PCR reads. Among around 40,000 distinct CDR3 sequences listed, 13% were seen once. The material sequenced was effector memory CD4+ T cells from blood. The subset here: effector memory, CD45RA- CD27-. Every receptor here comes from a human donor in good health.

The rearrangement uses TRBV12-3 or TRBV12-4 and TRBJ1-1; maybe TRBD1 (6 bases). This CDR3 is built from 18 residues. Trimming stripped 7 bases from V and 10 bases from J, with 34 bases between. This chain's CDR3 is CASTPDEGVPGSTKGAFF. The DNA for the CDR3 is TGTGCCAGCACCCCCGACGAGGGGGTACCGGGATCCACCAAGGGAGCTTTCTTT.

There are many counts of this clonotype. The rearrangement links TRBV10-1 to TRBJ2-3, with unresolved D. V was shortened by 5 bases and J by 7 bases, with 13 bases between the two germline ends. Germline V CDR1 and CDR2: WNHNN, SYGVQD (reference sequence). CDR3 length: 13 residues. CDR3 sequence: CASSLGPDNTQYF. In DNA form, the CDR3 reads TGCGCCAGCAGTCTTGGACCCGACAATACGCAGTATTTT.

V is TRBV6-5 and J is TRBJ2-1; 8 positions match TRBD2. J lost 7 bases, V lost 6 bases, and 14 bases had no gene match. The V gene's germline CDR1 is MNHEY and CDR2 SVGAGI. The CDR3 extends over 16 amino acids. The CDR3, as DNA: TGTGCCAGCAGGTACCTTAGCGGGATGAGTAAGAATGAGCAGTTCTTC. Translating gives CASRYLSGMSKNEQFF.

There are a few counts of this clonotype. The J gene is TRBJ1-4, the V gene TRBV4-1, with D tentatively TRBD1 (6 bases). The germline V and J ends were trimmed by 0 bases and 3 bases, with 20 bases remaining between them. CDR1 and CDR2 from the germline V gene are MGHRA and YSYEKL. CDR3 size: 19 residues. CDR3 loop: CASSQEAVWGRRSNEKLFF. The CDR3 DNA sequence: TGCGCCAGCAGCCAAGAGGCGGTCTGGGGGCGCCGGTCTAATGAAAAACTGTTTTTT.

This clonotype appeared a few times. The V and J genes are TRBV29-1 and TRBJ2-7, with 9 positions matching TRBD1. V lost 5 bases and J lost 5; bases outside the gene matches: 16. This CDR3 has 16 residues. CDR1 is SQVTM and CDR2 is ANQGSEA in the germline V gene. The CDR3 spells CSVPKGPGQGIHEQYF. The CDR3 region has the DNA TGCAGCGTTCCTAAAGGCCCGGGACAGGGTATCCACGAGCAGTACTTC.

The V and J genes are TRBV5-1 and TRBJ1-3; no clear D. The CDR3 is 16 residues long. V was cut by 0 bases and J by 0 bases, with 10 bases left in between. CDR1 and CDR2 (germline): SGHRS, YFSETQ. DNA of the CDR3: TGCGCCAGCAGCTTGGCCGGACCCAACTCTGGAAACACCATATATTTT. Translating it yields CASSLAGPNSGNTIYF.

This clonotype was seen a handful of times. The chain employs TRBV13 and TRBJ1-1; D is uncertain. Trimming stripped 4 bases from V and 0 bases from J, with 6 bases between. The CDR3 is 13 residues long. CDR1 and CDR2 from the germline V gene are PRHDT and FYEKMQ (reference sequence). The CDR3, as DNA: TGTGCCAGCAGCTCGGTTGTGAACACTGAAGCTTTCTTT. Protein sequence: CASSSVVNTEAFF.

This clonotype was counted between two and nine times. The CDR3 DNA reads TGTGCCACCAGCGCCACCCGCAGCGAGACCTACGAGCAGTACTTC. It yields the protein CATSATRSETYEQYF. The J gene is TRBJ2-7, the V gene TRBV15; D remains unclear. Germline CDR1 is LNHNV and CDR2 is YYDKDF (reference sequence). V was cut by 5 bases and J by 2 bases, with 16 bases left in between. This CDR3 comprises 15 residues.

This chain uses TRBV30 with TRBJ2-2; D possibly matches TRBD1 or TRBD2 (5 bases each). This CDR3 contains 16 residues. The germline gives CDR1 GTSNPN, CDR2 SVGIG (reference sequence). Trimming pared 4 bases from V and 2 bases from J, leaving 17 bases between. This CDR3 reads CAWKGWQGENTGELFF. CDR3 DNA sequence: TGTGCCTGGAAAGGTTGGCAGGGAGAAAACACCGGGGAGCTGTTTTTT.

This clonotype has a count of ten or more. The chain is built from TRBV2 and TRBJ2-7, with 8 bases identical to TRBD2. The CDR3 runs to 14 residues. The V and J ends lost 4 bases and 6 bases, in that order; junction bases with no gene match: 8. Germline loops: CDR1 SNHLY, CDR2 FYNNEI. For the CDR3, the DNA is TGTGCCAGCAGTGTATCGGCGGGGGGCTTCGAGCAGTACTTC. Its translation is CASSVSAGGFEQYF.

A note on this clonotype: The germline gene is not matched at one end of the junction; a read error may be the cause. This chain links TRBV28 with TRBJ1-6; D may be TRBD1 (6 bases). The CDR3 is 14 residues long. CDR1 and CDR2 (germline): MDHEN, SYDVKM. The CDR3 nucleotides read TGTGCCAGCAGGGGTGGGGGGGCGAATTCATCCCTCCACTTT. This sequence encodes CASRGGGANSSLHF.

In this sample, this clonotype turned up a few times. This rearrangement joins TRBV19 to TRBJ2-7, with TRBD1 matching 7 bases. This CDR3 comprises 14 residues. Germline trimming cut 8 bases from V and 2 bases from J; bases unmatched to any gene: 9. Germline V CDR1 and CDR2: LNHDA, SQIVND (reference sequence). The CDR3 loop is CASRGGANPYEQYF. The DNA for the CDR3 is TGTGCCAGTCGAGGGGGCGCGAATCCCTACGAGCAGTACTTC.

The rearrangement uses TRBV20-1 and TRBJ1-4, with D perhaps matching TRBD1 (5 bases). The CDR3 loop spans 15 amino acids. Trimming left V 1 base short and J 5 bases short, with 14 bases between. Germline V lookup: CDR1 DFQATT, CDR2 SNEGSKA (reference sequence). The CDR3 is CSARARTLKNEKLFF. CDR3 in DNA: TGCAGTGCTAGAGCACGGACACTCAAGAATGAAAAACTGTTTTTT.

This clonotype appeared once. The junction departs from the called germline gene at one end, perhaps through a read error. This sequence joins TRBV12-3 or TRBV12-4 and TRBJ1-4; maybe TRBD1 (5 bases). CDR3 length: 14 residues. CDR3 amino acids: CASSQGRDNKKLFF. The CDR3 bases are TGTGCCAGCAGCCAGGGACGGGATAATAAAAAACTGTTTTTT.

The sample holds many counts of this clonotype. J is TRBJ2-3 and V is TRBV2; weak D call: TRBD2 (6 bases). The CDR3 extends over 18 amino acids. Germline V gives CDR1 SNHLY, CDR2 FYNNEI. The germline V and J ends were trimmed by 4 bases and 3 bases, with 23 bases remaining between them. In DNA, the CDR3 is TGTGCCAGCAGTGTTAGCGCGGGACCGACTGAGGGAACAGATACGCAGTATTTT. Translated, it gives CASSVSAGPTEGTDTQYF.

This chain connects TRBV20-1 to TRBJ2-3; TRBD2 agrees at 13 bases. The CDR3 is made up of 17 amino acids. J gave up 1 base and V 6 bases, and 10 bases lay outside the gene matches. Germline V gives CDR1 DFQATT, CDR2 SNEGSKA (reference sequence). The DNA of the CDR3 is TGCAGTGCCACCAGGACTAGCGGGAGTGAGGGCACAGATACGCAGTATTTT. Protein product: CSATRTSGSEGTDTQYF.

V usage is TRBV30 and J usage is TRBJ2-1; D remains ambiguous. V was trimmed by 0 bases and J by 10 bases, leaving 13 bases between them. This CDR3 has 13 residues. Germline V gene data show CDR1 as GTSNPN and CDR2 as SVGIG (reference sequence). CDR3 bases: TGTGCCTGGAGTGTTGGCGTGGCCTCCGAGCAGTTCTTC. As protein: CAWSVGVASEQFF.

In this sample, this clonotype turned up a few times. This chain uses TRBV3-1 with TRBJ1-4, with D tentatively TRBD1 (6 bases). V dropped 5 bases and J dropped 1 base, with 8 bases sitting between them. Germline loops: CDR1 LGHDT, CDR2 YNNKEL (reference sequence). The CDR3 covers 14 residues. The CDR3 here is CASSSQGTNEKLFF. CDR3 in DNA: TGTGCCAGCAGCTCACAGGGAACTAATGAAAAACTGTTTTTT.

This clonotype was seen a handful of times. This sequence joins TRBV7-2 and TRBJ1-1; TRBD1 matches at 7 bases. J was trimmed by 4 bases and V by 5 bases; bases with no gene match: 7. CDR3 size: 14 residues. CDR1 and CDR2 (germline): SGHTA, FQGNSA. The CDR3, as DNA: TGTGCCAGCAGCGAGGACAGGACGAGCACTGAAGCTTTCTTT. Translating gives CASSEDRTSTEAFF. The variable domain in full, completed from reference TRBV7-2 and TRBJ1-1, reads GAGVSQSPSNKVTEKGKDVELRCDPISGHTALYWYRQSLGQGLEFLIYFQGNSAPDKSGLPSDRFSAERTGGSVSTLTIQRTQQEDSAVYLCASSEDRTSTEAFFGQGTRLTVV.

This chain links TRBV12-3 or TRBV12-4 with TRBJ2-1; TRBD1 matches 7 bases. CDR3 length: 15 amino acids. Trimming cost V 3 bases and J 4 bases; bases outside gene matches: 6. This CDR3 reads CASSLGTGVYNEQFF. In DNA, the CDR3 is TGTGCCAGCAGTTTGGGTACAGGGGTTTACAATGAGCAGTTCTTC.

The gene calls are TRBV7-9 and TRBJ1-1, with D uncertain. The ends were cut back, 5 bases at V and 0 bases at J, with 7 bases in the middle. CDR3 size: 13 residues. Looked up from germline, CDR1 is SEHNR and CDR2 is FQNEAQ (reference sequence). CDR3 sequence (DNA): TGTGCCAGCAGCCGTGAGATGAACACTGAAGCTTTCTTT. The encoded protein is CASSREMNTEAFF.

The table lists this clonotype with many counts. The chain couples TRBV7-9 to TRBJ2-4; 7 bases are a match to TRBD2. Germline CDR1 is SEHNR and CDR2 is FQNEAQ (reference sequence). After removal of 5 bases from V and 9 bases from J, the junction contained 13 bases not matched to a gene. This CDR3 is built from 15 residues. CDR3 region: CASSPPGGSHSIQYF. The CDR3 DNA reads as TGTGCCAGCAGCCCCCCCGGCGGGAGCCATTCCATTCAGTACTTC.

The genes are TRBV7-2 and TRBJ1-5; D unresolved. CDR1 is SGHTA and CDR2 is FQGNSA in the germline V gene. Between the trimmed V and J ends, which lost 7 bases and 6 bases, there was a span of 13 bases. The CDR3 runs to 13 residues. The CDR3 nucleotides read TGTGCCAGCACCAGTATTTGGGGTCAGCCCCAGCATTTT. Translating it yields CASTSIWGQPQHF.

This chain links TRBV28 with TRBJ1-5; possible D gene TRBD1, 5 bases. This CDR3 has 16 residues. Germline CDR1 is MDHEN and CDR2 is SYDVKM. V was clipped by 6 bases and J by 1 base, with 16 bases between them. The DNA of the CDR3 is TGTGCCAGCAGATACGGGGCGGGTTCGAGCAATCAGCCCCAGCATTTT. It encodes CASRYGAGSSNQPQHF.

The CDR3 here is CASSPGGLGSTEQFF. In DNA, the CDR3 is TGTGCCAGCAGCCCGGGAGGACTAGGATCCACTGAGCAGTTCTTC. The V call is TRBV5-4, the J call TRBJ2-1; 7 nucleotides align to TRBD2. The CDR3 totals 15 residues. In germline, CDR1 is SGHNT, CDR2 YYREEE (reference sequence). V dropped 4 bases and J dropped 9; count of bases not matched to a gene: 13.

The DNA for the CDR3 is TGTGCCAGCAGCCTAGGAAGGGGCCCGACAGATACGCAGTATTTT. Its translation: CASSLGRGPTDTQYF. The V and J genes are TRBV14 and TRBJ2-3, with a possible D match to TRBD1 (5 bases). The germline V gene has CDR1 SGHDN and CDR2 FVKESK. The CDR3 loop spans 15 amino acids. The ends were cut back, 4 bases at V and 3 bases at J, with 14 bases in the middle.

The genes are TRBV7-8 and TRBJ2-3, with a tentative D call TRBD2 (5 bases). Germline V gene lookup returns CDR1 SGHVS and CDR2 FQNEAQ. This CDR3 contains 17 residues. Trimming took off 4 bases at V and 4 bases at J, with 21 bases between the two ends. The CDR3 loop reads CASSSTHRASIPDTQYF. In DNA, the CDR3 is TGTGCCAGCAGCTCCACCCACCGTGCTAGCATCCCAGATACGCAGTATTTT.

This clonotype was picked up many times. The chain couples TRBV7-2 to TRBJ2-3, with D possibly TRBD2 on 6 matching bases. The CDR3 runs 17 residues. From germline, CDR1 is SGHTA and CDR2 FQGNSA. Between the trimmed V and J ends, which lost 0 bases and 0 bases, there was a span of 13 bases. CDR3 coding DNA: TGTGCCAGCAGCTTAGCGGGAAGCGCGGGAAGCACAGATACGCAGTATTTT. Its translation is CASSLAGSAGSTDTQYF.

There are many counts of this clonotype. The V and J genes are TRBV5-1 and TRBJ2-6, with 8 bases aligning to TRBD2. The CDR3 extends over 18 amino acids. The germline V gene encodes CDR1 SGHRS and CDR2 YFSETQ. The J segment lost 2 bases and the V segment lost 4 bases, leaving 11 bases of the junction unmatched. The CDR3 loop is CASSHPRERGTGANVLTF. Written as DNA, the CDR3 is TGCGCCAGCAGCCACCCCAGGGAGCGGGGGACTGGGGCCAACGTCCTGACTTTC.

This clonotype was recorded many times. This CDR3 reads CASSQGIQGAGTEAFF. In nucleotides, the CDR3 is TGTGCCAGCAGCCAAGGGATTCAGGGGGCCGGGACTGAAGCTTTCTTT. The chain carries TRBV3-1 and TRBJ1-1; 8 nucleotides match TRBD1. Germline V CDR1 and CDR2: LGHDT, YNNKEL (reference sequence). The CDR3 spans 16 residues. With V trimmed by 1 base and J by 5 bases, 9 bases remained unmatched.

This clonotype was recorded many times. This chain links TRBV6-6 with TRBJ1-3; TRBD1 might be the D (5 bases). CDR1 is MNHNY, CDR2 SVGAGI, per germline (reference sequence). CDR3 length: 15 residues. Trimming took 5 bases from V and 0 from J, leaving 11 bases between them. CDR3 in DNA: TGTGCCAGCAGTAGACCCGGGGGCTCTGGAAACACCATATATTTT. As protein: CASSRPGGSGNTIYF.

The rearrangement joins TRBV5-1 to TRBJ2-5; D remains unclear. The V gene's germline CDR1 is SGHRS and CDR2 YFSETQ. The V gene lost 0 bases and the J gene lost 2 bases, with 8 bases spanning the gap. The CDR3 runs 14 residues. DNA of the CDR3: TGCGCCAGCAGCTTGGGGGCGGCGCAAGAGACCCAGTACTTC. Its translation is CASSLGAAQETQYF.